The entry below describes one T cell receptor (beta chain). The junction had 4 bases not matched to a gene; V was cut back by 1 base and J by 0 bases. This CDR3 is 17 amino acids long. Germline V CDR1 and CDR2: SGHNT, YYREEE (reference sequence). The sample belongs to a study of CD8 T cells in Susac syndrome. From blood CD8+ and CD4+ T cells, the TCR beta chain was sequenced. cDNA came from approximately 0.5 to 1 ug RNA primed by random hexamers. TCRdb analysed the immunoSEQ multiplex PCR reads with MiXCR anew, one entry per CDR3 protein. Of about 69,000 distinct CDR3 sequences listed, 91% are singletons.

The source of this sequence is a human donor with multiple sclerosis. This chain links TRBV5-4 with TRBJ2-1; 10 bases agree with TRBD2. Input material: CD8+ T cells from PBMCs. The DNA of the CDR3 is TGTGCCAGCAGCTTGCTAGCGGGGGTTCTCTCCTACAATGAGCAGTTCTTC. Translated, it gives CASSLLAGVLSYNEQFF.